This is a list of T cell receptor beta chains from one sample in a study of blood T cell repertoires in COVID-19. The repertoire was sequenced with immunoSEQ multiplex PCR; TCRdb's copy has only in-frame clones and lacks some. The profile shows about 210,000 clones, roughly four fifths of them singletons. The sequenced sample consisted of peripheral blood. All receptors come from a woman in her forties with acute or convalescent COVID-19. Both conserved end residues are part of each CDR3. The order of the fields is V gene, D gene, clone size, J gene, CDR3 DNA, CDR3 protein. A D gene is named only where the DNA matches it firmly. Expanded clones get a size class; other rows say once, few or many, or leave the size out.

TRBV7-2,TRBD1,few,TRBJ1-2,TGTGCCAGCAGCTTTGGGACAGACAACTATGGCTACACCTTC,CASSFGTDNYGYTF
TRBV11-2,NA,few,TRBJ2-1,TGTGCCAGCAGCTTAGACAGGTTTGGCTCCTACAATGAGCAGTTCTTC,CASSLDRFGSYNEQFF
TRBV19,NA,NA,TRBJ1-5,TGTGCCAGTAGTATCGGTGGGACAAATCAGCCCCAGCATTTT,CASSIGGTNQPQHF
TRBV6-4,NA,NA,TRBJ1-2,TGTGCCAGCAGTGGGTCAGGGAACTATGGCTACACCTTC,CASSGSGNYGYTF
TRBV6-5,TRBD1,NA,TRBJ2-3,TGTGCCAGCAGGCCAGGGGGCGGTAGCACAGATACGCAGTATTTT,CASRPGGGSTDTQYF
TRBV7-6,TRBD2,NA,TRBJ2-1,TGTGCCAGCAGCCCGCGGACTAGCGGGTACAATGAGCAGTTCTTC,CASSPRTSGYNEQFF
TRBV2,NA,NA,TRBJ2-3,TGTGCCGGTGAGGGGGGGGGAAGCACAGATACGCAGTATTTT,CAGEGGGSTDTQYF
TRBV7-3,TRBD1,NA,TRBJ2-1,TGTGCCAGCAGCAGACAGGGTGGGAATGAGCAGTTCTTC,CASSRQGGNEQFF
TRBV19,TRBD1,once,TRBJ2-7,TGTGCCAGTAGTACAAGACAGGGGGGCGAGCAGTACTTC,CASSTRQGGEQYF
TRBV11-3,NA,NA,TRBJ2-1,TGTGCCAGCAGCTTAGGGCCCGAGACTTACAATGAGCAGTTCTTC,CASSLGPETYNEQFF
TRBV3-1/TRBV3-2,NA,NA,TRBJ1-5,TGTGCCAGCAGCCCGGGGGGGTTCGATCAGCCCCAGCATTTT,CASSPGGFDQPQHF
TRBV27,NA,NA,TRBJ1-5,TGTGCCAGCAGTTTCACGGGGAGCAATCAGCCCCAGCATTTT,CASSFTGSNQPQHF
TRBV5-5,TRBD2,NA,TRBJ2-3,TGTGCCAGCAGCTTGGGTAGGATAGCGGGGGGCCACCTATATACGCAGTATTTT,CASSLGRIAGGHLYTQYF
TRBV6-2/TRBV6-3,TRBD2,NA,TRBJ2-7,TGTGCCAGCAGTTACAGAGGGAGGGACTACGAGCAGTACTTC,CASSYRGRDYEQYF
TRBV11-2,NA,NA,TRBJ2-7,TGTGCCAGCAGCTTGGGCTCCTCCTACGAGCAGTACTTC,CASSLGSSYEQYF
TRBV13,TRBD1,once,TRBJ1-3,TGTGCCAGCAGCTTTCGGACAGGGGGAAACACCATATATTTT,CASSFRTGGNTIYF
TRBV30,TRBD1,once,TRBJ2-6,TGTGTTCGGACAAGGGGGCTAGTAGGGGCCAACGTCCTGACTTTC,CVRTRGLVGANVLTF
TRBV6-2/TRBV6-3,TRBD1,NA,TRBJ1-1,TGTGCCAGCAGTTACACCTGGACAGGCATGAACACTGAAGCTTTCTTT,CASSYTWTGMNTEAFF
TRBV7-8,TRBD1,NA,TRBJ2-1,TGTGCCAGCAGCTTACGACAGGGTGCCTACAATGAGCAGTTCTTC,CASSLRQGAYNEQFF
TRBV11-2,TRBD2,NA,TRBJ2-1,TGTGCCAGCAGCCTCTTCTGGAGCGGGGGGTACAATGAGCAGTTCTTC,CASSLFWSGGYNEQFF
TRBV9,TRBD1,NA,TRBJ2-5,TGTGCCAGCAGCGCAAGACAGGGACAGCAAGAGACCCAGTACTTC,CASSARQGQQETQYF
TRBV6-6,NA,NA,TRBJ1-1,TGTGCCAGCAGGATGGACAGTTATCAGAACACTGAAGCTTTCTTT,CASRMDSYQNTEAFF
TRBV16,NA,NA,TRBJ1-2,TGTGCCAGCAGCCTCAGAGGTCGGGGCAGGGGAGACTATGGCTACACCTTC,CASSLRGRGRGDYGYTF
TRBV5-1,TRBD1,NA,TRBJ1-4,TGCGCCAGCACCAGGGACAGGGGGATAGGAGGGGAAAAACTGTTTTTT,CASTRDRGIGGEKLFF
TRBV19,NA,NA,TRBJ1-2,TGTGCCAGTAGTGCCTCGCCCCCAGTAGACAGCAACTATGGCTACACCTTC,CASSASPPVDSNYGYTF
TRBV11-2,NA,NA,TRBJ2-5,TGTGCCAGCAGCGCAGCGGCGGAGACCCAGTACTTC,CASSAAAETQYF
TRBV6-5,NA,NA,TRBJ2-1,TGTGCCAGCAGTTATGGGTCCGGGAATGAGCAGTTCTTC,CASSYGSGNEQFF
TRBV3-1/TRBV3-2,NA,NA,TRBJ1-2,TGTGCCAGCAGCCAAGGACAGAGCTATGGCTACACCTTC,CASSQGQSYGYTF
TRBV20-1,TRBD1,NA,TRBJ2-7,TGCAGTGGCGTGACAGGGACCGAGCAGTACTTC,CSGVTGTEQYF